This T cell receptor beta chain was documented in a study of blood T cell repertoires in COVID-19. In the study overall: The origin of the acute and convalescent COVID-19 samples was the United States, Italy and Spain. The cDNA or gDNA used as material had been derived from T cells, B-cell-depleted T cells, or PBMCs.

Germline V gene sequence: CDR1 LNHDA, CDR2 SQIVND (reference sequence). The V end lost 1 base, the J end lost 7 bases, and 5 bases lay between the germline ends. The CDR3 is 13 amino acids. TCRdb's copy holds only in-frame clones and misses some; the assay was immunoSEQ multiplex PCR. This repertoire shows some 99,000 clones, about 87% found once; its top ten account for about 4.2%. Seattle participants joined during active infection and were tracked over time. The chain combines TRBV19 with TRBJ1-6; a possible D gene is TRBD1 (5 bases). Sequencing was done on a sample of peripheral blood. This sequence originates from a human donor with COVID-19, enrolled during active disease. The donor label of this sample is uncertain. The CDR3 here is CASSIGTNSPLHF. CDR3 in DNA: TGTGCCAGTAGTATAGGGACAAATTCACCCCTCCACTTT.